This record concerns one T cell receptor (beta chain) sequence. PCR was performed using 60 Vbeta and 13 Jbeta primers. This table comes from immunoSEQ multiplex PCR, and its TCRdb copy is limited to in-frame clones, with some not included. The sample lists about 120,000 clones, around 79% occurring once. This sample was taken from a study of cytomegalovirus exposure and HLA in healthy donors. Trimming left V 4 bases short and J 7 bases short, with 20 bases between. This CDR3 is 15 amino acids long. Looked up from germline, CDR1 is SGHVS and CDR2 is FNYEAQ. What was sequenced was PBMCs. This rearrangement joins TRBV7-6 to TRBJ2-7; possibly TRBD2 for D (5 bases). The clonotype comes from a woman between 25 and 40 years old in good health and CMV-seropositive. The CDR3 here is CASSYMGLHRGEQYF. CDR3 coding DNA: TGTGCCAGCAGCTATATGGGCCTCCACCGGGGTGAGCAGTACTTC.